This T cell receptor beta chain was identified during a study of T cells after yellow fever vaccination. For the study at large: The authors prepared low-cell-number fractions using SMART-Seq v4 Ultra Low Input. Study-level points and caveats: A secondary response was less intense yet reached its peak sooner, at day 5 versus 15.

The table lists this clonotype with many counts. As yet, its antigen is unknown. With 5 bases removed from V and 0 bases from J, the gap between germline ends came to 14 bases. Per germline, CDR1 SEHNR and CDR2 FQNEAQ (reference sequence). The CDR3 runs to 16 residues. TCRdb passed the 5' RACE reads through MiXCR, listing each CDR3 protein once. The profile covers a few hundred thousand distinct CDR3 sequences, with 8.7% appearing a single time and approximately 19% taken by the ten largest. This clonotype was sampled from a man between 18 and 29 years old who received the YFV17D yellow fever vaccine. The genes are TRBV7-9 and TRBJ2-4, with D unresolved. The sample in question was PBMCs, obtained on the day of the first yellow fever vaccination. As DNA, the CDR3 is TGTGCCAGCAGCCAAACTTCTTCCTCAGCCAAAAACATTCAGTACTTC. Amino acids: CASSQTSSSAKNIQYF.